The 18 T cell receptor beta chains listed next were all sequenced from one sample in a study of identical twins. TCRdb independently ran MiXCR on the 5' RACE reads; one entry per CDR3 protein. The sample lists about 890,000 distinct CDR3 sequences, around 12% occurring once. These data were also reused for a study on yellow fever vaccine responses in identical twins.

The sequencing sample was made of PBMCs. All receptors come from a woman aged 18-29 years in good health.

This clonotype has at least ten counts. The V call is TRBV6-5, the J call TRBJ2-5, with TRBD2 matching 9 bases. The CDR3 is 16 residues long. V gave up 4 bases and J gave up 2 bases; unmatched junction bases: 8. Germline CDR1 is MNHEY and CDR2 is SVGAGI. The chain's CDR3 is CASSWSSGATQETQYF. In nucleotides, the CDR3 is TGTGCCAGCAGTTGGTCTAGCGGGGCTACGCAAGAGACCCAGTACTTC.

The V and J genes are TRBV12-3 or TRBV12-4 and TRBJ2-5, with D possibly matching TRBD2 (6 bases). The V end lost 5 bases, the J end lost 5 bases, and 18 bases lay between the germline ends. The length of the CDR3 is 15 residues. This CDR3 reads CASSKAATGRETQYF. The CDR3 DNA follows: TGTGCCAGCAGTAAAGCGGCCACGGGGAGGGAGACCCAGTACTTC.

This clonotype showed up just a few times. The J gene is TRBJ2-2, the V gene TRBV2, with D perhaps being TRBD1 or TRBD2 (5 bases each). V lost 4 bases and J 5 bases, leaving 14 bases between the germline ends. CDR1 is SNHLY and CDR2 is FYNNEI in the germline V gene. CDR3 size: 15 residues. DNA for the CDR3: TGTGCCAGCAGTGGAAGGCTAGCAGGGACCGGGGAGCTGTTTTTT. Translated: CASSGRLAGTGELFF.

The rearrangement uses TRBV29-1 and TRBJ2-5; D possibly corresponds to TRBD2 (5 bases). Trimming took off 2 bases at V and 5 bases at J, with 15 bases between the two ends. The V gene's germline CDR1 is SQVTM and CDR2 ANQGSEA. The CDR3 is 14 residues long. CDR3 nucleotide sequence: TGCAGCGTTGAATACATTGACACTAGGGAGACCCAGTACTTC. Its translation: CSVEYIDTRETQYF.

The chain uses TRBV12-3 or TRBV12-4 and TRBJ2-1; 7 nucleotides line up with TRBD2. The CDR3 loop spans 15 amino acids. Trimming took 8 bases from V and 0 from J; bases not matched to a gene: 7. The CDR3 reads CASAQASGSYNEQFF. The CDR3 DNA is TGTGCCAGCGCCCAGGCTAGCGGCTCCTACAATGAGCAGTTCTTC.

This clonotype has a handful of counts. The V call is TRBV5-1, the J call TRBJ2-1; D is undetermined. Per the germline V gene, CDR1 is SGHRS and CDR2 is YFSETQ. The CDR3 is 15 amino acids. Trimming removed 0 bases from V and 9 bases from J, with 16 bases in between. CDR3: CASSLAESNLSEQFF. The CDR3 coding sequence is TGCGCCAGCAGCTTGGCGGAGTCAAACCTTAGTGAGCAGTTCTTC.

This chain connects TRBV29-1 to TRBJ2-5; 8 nucleotides line up with TRBD1. Germline values: CDR1 SQVTM, CDR2 ANQGSEA. The CDR3 consists of 13 residues. The junction had 7 bases not matched to a gene; V was cut back by 5 bases and J by 5 bases. The CDR3 nucleotides are TGCAGCGTTCCGCTGACAGGGGATGAGACCCAGTACTTC. Translation gives CSVPLTGDETQYF.

This clonotype occurred a few times. CDR3 coding DNA: TGTGCCAGCAGTTTACGACAGGTTTACACCGGGGAGCTGTTTTTT. Encoded protein: CASSLRQVYTGELFF. The chain employs TRBV12-3 or TRBV12-4 and TRBJ2-2; perhaps TRBD1 as D (6 bases). Deletions cut 2 bases from V and 3 bases from J, with 10 bases between. This CDR3 spans 15 amino acids.

Ten or more counts support this clonotype. V and J are TRBV20-1 and TRBJ2-7; no reliable D call. With 0 bases removed from V and 3 bases from J, the gap between germline ends came to 0 bases. The length of the CDR3 is 10 residues. CDR1 DFQATT and CDR2 SNEGSKA come from the germline V gene (reference sequence). CDR3 DNA sequence: TGCAGTGCTAGAGACTACGAGCAGTACGTC. It yields the protein CSARDYEQYV.

The chain joins TRBV18 to TRBJ2-1, with 11 positions matching TRBD2. V dropped 6 bases and J dropped 2; count of bases not matched to a gene: 6. The CDR3 runs to 16 residues. CDR1 is KGHSH, CDR2 LQKENI, per germline. CDR3 nucleotides: TGTGCCAGCTCCCTGGGACTAGCGGTTCCCTACAATGAGCAGTTCTTC. Translation: CASSLGLAVPYNEQFF.

This clonotype was observed a handful of times. This rearrangement joins TRBV28 to TRBJ2-2, with D possibly matching TRBD1 (6 bases). V dropped 4 bases and J dropped 3 bases, with 15 bases sitting between them. Germline CDR1 is MDHEN and CDR2 is SYDVKM. The CDR3 has 16 amino acids. The CDR3 is CASSSPSPGDTGELFF. DNA of the CDR3: TGTGCCAGCAGTTCCCCTTCCCCAGGGGACACCGGGGAGCTGTTTTTT.

The genes are TRBV20-1 and TRBJ2-7; TRBD2 aligns across 7 bases. V gave up 1 base and J gave up 4 bases; unmatched junction bases: 4. Looked up from germline, CDR1 is DFQATT and CDR2 is SNEGSKA (reference sequence). The CDR3 consists of 13 residues. This chain's CDR3 is CSARASGPYEQYF. The DNA for the CDR3 is TGCAGTGCTAGAGCTAGCGGCCCTTACGAGCAGTACTTC.

This clonotype was seen just once. The V call is TRBV6-5, the J call TRBJ2-7; 9 bases line up with TRBD2. Germline-derived CDR1 and CDR2 are MNHEY and SVGAGI. The CDR3 is made up of 18 amino acids. V was clipped by 2 bases and J by 9 bases; unmatched bases: 20. The CDR3 here is CASSYAELESGRIFGQYF. The CDR3 coding sequence is TGTGCCAGCAGTTACGCCGAGTTGGAAAGCGGGAGGATCTTCGGGCAGTACTTC.

Comments on this clonotype: The junction departs from the called germline gene at one end, perhaps through a read error. The chain joins TRBV2 to TRBJ2-7; either TRBD1 or TRBD2 may fit D (6 bases each). The CDR3 spans 14 residues. Germline-derived CDR1 and CDR2 are SNHLY and FYNNEI. This chain's CDR3 is CASSDWGAGYELYF. The CDR3 bases are TGTGCCAGCAGTGACTGGGGGGCAGGCTACGAGCTGTACTTC.

This clonotype was detected ten times or more. This chain links TRBV12-3 or TRBV12-4 with TRBJ1-5, with unresolved D. Trimming left V 2 bases short and J 3 bases short, with 8 bases between. The CDR3 is 14 amino acids. The CDR3 region is CASSLNSNNQPQHF. CDR3 nucleotides: TGTGCCAGCAGTTTAAACAGCAACAATCAGCCCCAGCATTTT.

In nucleotides, the CDR3 is TGTGCCAGCAGGCTCAGGGTAACGGGGTTGAACACTGAAGCTTTCTTT. It codes for CASRLRVTGLNTEAFF. The rearrangement links TRBV11-2 to TRBJ1-1; perhaps TRBD1 as D (5 bases). Germline V gene sequence: CDR1 SGHAT, CDR2 FQNNGV. This CDR3 contains 16 residues. Trimming removed 6 bases from V and 0 bases from J, with 17 bases in between.

This rearrangement joins TRBV7-4 to TRBJ2-3; 10 nucleotides line up with TRBD2. Germline V lookup: CDR1 SGHVT, CDR2 SQSDAQ. The trim removed 3 bases at V and 4 bases at J, leaving 7 bases unmatched. This CDR3 spans 16 amino acids. CDR3: CASSFPTSGCSDTQYF. For the CDR3, the DNA is TGTGCCAGCAGCTTCCCGACTAGCGGGTGCTCAGATACGCAGTATTTT. Drawing the rest from reference TRBV7-4 and TRBJ2-3, the complete variable domain is GAGVSQSPRYKVAKRGRDVALRCDSISGHVTLYWYRQTLGQGSEVLTYSQSDAQRDKSGRPSGRFSAERPERSVSTLKIQRTEQGDSAVYLCASSFPTSGCSDTQYFGPGTRLTVL.

The rearrangement links TRBV27 to TRBJ2-2, with TRBD2 identical over 9 bases. V was pared by 4 bases and J by 1 base, with 7 bases of the junction left unmatched. CDR1 is MNHEY and CDR2 is SMNVEV in the germline V gene (reference sequence). CDR3 length: 17 amino acids. CDR3 sequence (DNA): TGTGCCAGCAGTTGGGGGGTAGCGGGGGTGAACACCGGGGAGCTGTTTTTT. This translates into CASSWGVAGVNTGELFF.